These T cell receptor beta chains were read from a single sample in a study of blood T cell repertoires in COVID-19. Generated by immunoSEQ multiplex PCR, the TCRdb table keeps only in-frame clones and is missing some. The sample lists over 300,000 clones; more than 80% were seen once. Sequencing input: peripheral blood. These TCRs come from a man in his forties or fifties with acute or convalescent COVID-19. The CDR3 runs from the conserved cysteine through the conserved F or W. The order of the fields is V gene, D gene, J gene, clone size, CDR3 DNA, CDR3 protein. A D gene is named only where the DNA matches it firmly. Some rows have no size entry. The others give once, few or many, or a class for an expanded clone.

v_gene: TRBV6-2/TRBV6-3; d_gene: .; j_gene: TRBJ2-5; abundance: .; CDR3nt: TGTGCCAGCAGTTACTCTGGTGCAGGGGCACCCCAAGAGACCCAGTACTTC; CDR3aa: CASSYSGAGAPQETQYF
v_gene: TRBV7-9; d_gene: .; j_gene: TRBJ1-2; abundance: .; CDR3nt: TGTGCCAGCAGCTTGCAGGACTATGGCTACACCTTC; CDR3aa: CASSLQDYGYTF
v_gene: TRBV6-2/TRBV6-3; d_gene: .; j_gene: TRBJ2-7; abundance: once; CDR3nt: TGTGCCAGCAGTCGAGTAGGGACTCAGCGGTACGAGCAGTACTTC; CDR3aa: CASSRVGTQRYEQYF
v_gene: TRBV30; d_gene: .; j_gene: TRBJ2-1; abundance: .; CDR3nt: TGTGCCTGGAGTGTACAAGGAGGGGCCTACAATGAGCAGTTCTTC; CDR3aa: CAWSVQGGAYNEQFF
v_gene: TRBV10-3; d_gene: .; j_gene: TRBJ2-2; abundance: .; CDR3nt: TGTGCCTCGAAACCTACAGGGCCCGGGGAGCTGTTTTTT; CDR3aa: CASKPTGPGELFF
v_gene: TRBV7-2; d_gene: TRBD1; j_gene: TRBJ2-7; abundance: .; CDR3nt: TGTGCCAGCAGCTTGTGGGGGACCGGACAGGAACAATTACAATACTTC; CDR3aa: CASSLWGTGQEQLQYF
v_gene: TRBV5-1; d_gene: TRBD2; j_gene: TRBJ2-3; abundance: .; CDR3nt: TGCGCCAGCCGACTAGCGGGAGAGGCAGATACGCAGTATTTT; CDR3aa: CASRLAGEADTQYF
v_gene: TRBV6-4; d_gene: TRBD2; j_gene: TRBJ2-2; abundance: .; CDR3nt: TGTGCCAGCAGTGACCAGAGCGGGGGTGCGAACACCGGGGAGCTGTTTTTT; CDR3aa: CASSDQSGGANTGELFF
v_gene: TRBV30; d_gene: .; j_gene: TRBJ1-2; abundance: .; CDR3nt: TGTGCCTGGAGAAACGGGGGGCGAGGATACACCTTC; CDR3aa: CAWRNGGRGYTF
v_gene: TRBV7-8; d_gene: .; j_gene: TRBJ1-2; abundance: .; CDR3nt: TGTGCCAGCAGCTTAGAGAGGGCTGGCTACACCTTC; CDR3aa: CASSLERAGYTF
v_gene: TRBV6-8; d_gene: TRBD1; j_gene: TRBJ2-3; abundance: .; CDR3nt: TGTGCCAGCAATAGGGGACAGGGGATCGCAGATACGCAGTATTTT; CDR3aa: CASNRGQGIADTQYF
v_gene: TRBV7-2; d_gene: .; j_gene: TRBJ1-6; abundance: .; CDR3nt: TGTGCCAGCAGCTTAGTAACCCTCAGAGGCTCTGGCTCACCCCTCCACTTT; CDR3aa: CASSLVTLRGSGSPLHF
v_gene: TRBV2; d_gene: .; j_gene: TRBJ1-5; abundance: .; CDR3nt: TGTGCCAGCAGTGAAGTTGGGGGGAGTAGCAATCAGCCCCAGCATTTT; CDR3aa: CASSEVGGSSNQPQHF
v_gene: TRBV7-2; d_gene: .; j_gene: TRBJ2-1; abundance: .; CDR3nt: TGTGCCAGCAGCTTAATTGGCACCTCCTACAATGAGCAGTTCTTC; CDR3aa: CASSLIGTSYNEQFF
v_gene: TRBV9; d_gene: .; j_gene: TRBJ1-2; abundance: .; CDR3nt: TGTGCCAGCAGCCCCGAAACGGGGTACAGTGATGGCTACACCTTC; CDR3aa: CASSPETGYSDGYTF
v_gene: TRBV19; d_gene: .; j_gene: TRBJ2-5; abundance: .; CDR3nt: TGTGCCAGTAGTATTGCGGGGATGGGAAACCAAGAGACCCAGTACTTC; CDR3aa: CASSIAGMGNQETQYF
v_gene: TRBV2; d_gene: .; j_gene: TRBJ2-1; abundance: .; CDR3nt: TGTGCCAGCAGTGATTGGACATACAATGAGCAGTTCTTC; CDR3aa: CASSDWTYNEQFF
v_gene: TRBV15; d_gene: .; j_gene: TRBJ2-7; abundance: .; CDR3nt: TGTGCCACCAGCCGAGGGCAGGTCAGCTCCTACGAGCAGTACTTC; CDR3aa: CATSRGQVSSYEQYF
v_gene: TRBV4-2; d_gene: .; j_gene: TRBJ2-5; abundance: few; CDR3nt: TGTGCCAGCAGCCAGACGGGCGGCCAATCAAGGGGCACGTGGCAAGAGACCCAGTACTTC; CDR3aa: CASSQTGGQSRGTWQETQYF
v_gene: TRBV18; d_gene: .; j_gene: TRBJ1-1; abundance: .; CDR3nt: TGTGCCAGCTCACCAGGGGCAGCCCCGAACACTGAAGCTTTCTTT; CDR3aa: CASSPGAAPNTEAFF
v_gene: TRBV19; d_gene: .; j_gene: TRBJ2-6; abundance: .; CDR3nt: TGTGCCAGTAGTGAACAGTCCGGGGCCAACGTCCTGACTTTC; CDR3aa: CASSEQSGANVLTF
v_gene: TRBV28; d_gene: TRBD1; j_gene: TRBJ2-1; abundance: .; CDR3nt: TGTGCCAGCAGTCCGGGACAGGGGTCGTTTGATGAGCAGTTCTTC; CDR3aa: CASSPGQGSFDEQFF